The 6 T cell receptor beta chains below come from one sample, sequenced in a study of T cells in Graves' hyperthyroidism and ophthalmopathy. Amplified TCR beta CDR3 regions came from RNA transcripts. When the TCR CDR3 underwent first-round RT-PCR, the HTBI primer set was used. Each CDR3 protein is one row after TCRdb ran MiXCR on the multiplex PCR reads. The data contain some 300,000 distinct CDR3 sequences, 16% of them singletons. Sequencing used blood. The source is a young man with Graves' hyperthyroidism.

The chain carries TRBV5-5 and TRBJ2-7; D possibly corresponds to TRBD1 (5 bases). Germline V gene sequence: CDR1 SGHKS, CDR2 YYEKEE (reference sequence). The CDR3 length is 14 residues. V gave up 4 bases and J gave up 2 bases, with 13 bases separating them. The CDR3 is CASSQGAGAYEQYF. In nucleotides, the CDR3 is TGTGCCAGCAGCCAGGGTGCAGGAGCCTACGAGCAGTACTTC.

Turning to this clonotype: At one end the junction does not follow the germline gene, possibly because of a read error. CDR3 loop: CSARGQTYGYTF. CDR3 sequence (DNA): TGCAGTGCAAGAGGACAGACCTATGGCTACACCTTC. The J gene is TRBJ1-2, the V gene TRBV20-1, with a tentative D call TRBD1 (6 bases). The CDR3 extends over 12 amino acids. Germline values: CDR1 DFQATT, CDR2 SNEGSKA (reference sequence).

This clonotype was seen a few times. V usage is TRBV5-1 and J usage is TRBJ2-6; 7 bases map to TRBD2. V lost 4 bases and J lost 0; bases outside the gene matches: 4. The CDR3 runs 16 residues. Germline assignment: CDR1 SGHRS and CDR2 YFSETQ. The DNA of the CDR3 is TGCGCCAGCAGCGGGGGGGGGAGCTCTGGGGCCAACGTCCTGACTTTC. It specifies CASSGGGSSGANVLTF. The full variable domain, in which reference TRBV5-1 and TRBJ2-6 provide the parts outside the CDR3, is KAGVTQTPRYLIKTRGQQVTLSCSPISGHRSVSWYQQTPGQGLQFLFEYFSETQRNKGNFPGRFSGRQFSNSRSEMNVSTLELGDSALYLCASSGGGSSGANVLTFGAGSRLTVL.

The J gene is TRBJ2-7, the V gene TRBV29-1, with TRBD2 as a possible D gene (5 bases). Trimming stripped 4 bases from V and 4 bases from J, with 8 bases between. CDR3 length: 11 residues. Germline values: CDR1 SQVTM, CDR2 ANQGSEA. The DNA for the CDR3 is TGCAGCGTTGTTGGGGAGTACGAGCAGTACTTC. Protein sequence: CSVVGEYEQYF.

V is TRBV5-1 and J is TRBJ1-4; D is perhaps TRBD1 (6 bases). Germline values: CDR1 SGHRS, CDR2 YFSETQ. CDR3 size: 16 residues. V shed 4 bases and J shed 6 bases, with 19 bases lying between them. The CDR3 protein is CASSIGAGVADEKLFF. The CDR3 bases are TGCGCCAGCAGCATCGGGGCAGGGGTAGCGGATGAAAAACTGTTTTTT.

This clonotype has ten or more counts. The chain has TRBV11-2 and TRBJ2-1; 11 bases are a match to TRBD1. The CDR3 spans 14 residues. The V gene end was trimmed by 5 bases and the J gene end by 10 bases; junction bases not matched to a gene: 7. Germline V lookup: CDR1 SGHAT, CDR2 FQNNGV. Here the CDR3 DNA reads TGTGCCAGCAGCATCAGGACAGGGGGCGGCGAGCAGTTCTTC. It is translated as CASSIRTGGGEQFF.